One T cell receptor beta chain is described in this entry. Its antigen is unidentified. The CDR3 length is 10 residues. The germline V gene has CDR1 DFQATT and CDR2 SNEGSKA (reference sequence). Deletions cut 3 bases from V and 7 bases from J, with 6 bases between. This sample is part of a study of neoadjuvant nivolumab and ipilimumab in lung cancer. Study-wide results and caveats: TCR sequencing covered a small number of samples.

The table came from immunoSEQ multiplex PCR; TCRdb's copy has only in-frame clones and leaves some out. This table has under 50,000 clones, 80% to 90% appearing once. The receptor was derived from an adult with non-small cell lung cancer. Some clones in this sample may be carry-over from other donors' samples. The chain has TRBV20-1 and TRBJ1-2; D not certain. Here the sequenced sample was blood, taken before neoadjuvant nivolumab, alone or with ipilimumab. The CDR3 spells CSASWGGYTF. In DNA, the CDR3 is TGCAGTGCTAGTTGGGGTGGCTACACCTTC.